The TCR beta chain under discussion was sequenced for a study of shared clonotypes between healthy human individuals. The CDR3 is made up of 17 amino acids. The ends lost 1 base at V and 2 bases at J; junction bases unmatched: 9. Germline V gene sequence: CDR1 SGHRS, CDR2 YFSETQ. Using immunoSEQ multiplex PCR, the repertoire was profiled, and TCRdb retains in-frame clones only, with some absent. Here the sample spans 2 million to 2.5 million clones, approximately 94% being singletons. The sample was naive CD4+ T cells sorted from blood. The subset here: CD45RA+ positively selected. The sequence was collected from a man younger than 35 in good health. J is TRBJ2-1 and V is TRBV5-1, with TRBD2 matching over 7 bases. CDR3 loop: CASSLMPWEGTYNEQFF. As DNA, the CDR3 is TGCGCCAGCAGCTTGATGCCGTGGGAGGGCACCTACAATGAGCAGTTCTTC.